This passage covers 5 T cell receptor beta chains from one sample sequenced in a study of T cell responses to AZD1222 COVID-19 vaccine (dated by TCRdb to the early 2020s). What this sample's time point label stands for: baseline before first vaccination. Library method: the immunoSEQ multiplex PCR assay. Drawn from immuneACCESS, this table holds only the in-frame rearrangements with V and J called that TCRdb kept. Clones are partly lost; checked studies trace under half to an unresolved V gene and leave the rest unexplained. In this sample the table shows about 100,000 clones, 85% to 90% of which occur a single time. The ten largest make up about 15% of the sample. This sample comprised peripheral blood, obtained on day 0 of AZD1222 vaccination. Receptors originate from an adult in good health.

The chain recombines TRBV9 with TRBJ1-1, with D unresolved. Germline CDR1 and CDR2: SGDLS and YYNGEE. V was pared by 1 base and J by 6 bases, with 19 bases between. The CDR3 length is 16 residues. CDR3 region: CASSVSRASLGPEAFF. For the CDR3, the DNA is TGTGCCAGCAGCGTATCCCGGGCATCATTAGGCCCTGAAGCTTTCTTT.

This clone appeared a single time. The chain carries TRBV19 and TRBJ2-2; 9 nucleotides align to TRBD1. V was pared by 0 bases and J by 5 bases, with 1 base of the junction left unmatched. This CDR3 comprises 15 residues. Germline V CDR1 and CDR2: LNHDA, SQIVND (reference sequence). CDR3 region: CASSIEQGATGELFF. The CDR3, as DNA: TGTGCCAGTAGTATAGAACAGGGGGCTACCGGGGAGCTGTTTTTT.

The chain recombines TRBV28 with TRBJ1-2; TRBD1 aligns across 10 bases. Trimming cost V 8 bases and J 5 bases; bases outside gene matches: 2. The germline CDR1 and CDR2 sequences are MDHEN and SYDVKM. This CDR3 region has 12 residues. This CDR3 is CASGTGVYGYTF. DNA for the CDR3: TGTGCCAGCGGGACAGGGGTGTATGGCTACACCTTC.

V is TRBV7-8 and J is TRBJ2-5; the D gene is possibly TRBD2 (5 bases). CDR3 length: 17 residues. Germline lookup yields CDR1 SGHVS and CDR2 FQNEAQ. Trimming shortened V by 4 bases and J by 2 bases, and 20 bases separated the two germline ends. The CDR3 here is CASSSWLGSSGQETQYF. The CDR3 DNA is TGTGCCAGCAGCTCCTGGCTGGGTTCGAGCGGTCAAGAGACCCAGTACTTC.

This CDR3 reads CASSQSIRTGSGYTF. The DNA for the CDR3 is TGTGCCAGCAGCCAGTCAATCAGAACTGGCTCCGGCTACACCTTC. The chain joins TRBV3-1 (or the pseudogene TRBV3-2) to TRBJ1-2; the D is unclear. The length of the CDR3 is 15 residues. Germline loops: CDR1 LGHDT, CDR2 YNNKEL (reference sequence). Trimming removed 3 bases at V and 8 bases at J, with 19 bases between.